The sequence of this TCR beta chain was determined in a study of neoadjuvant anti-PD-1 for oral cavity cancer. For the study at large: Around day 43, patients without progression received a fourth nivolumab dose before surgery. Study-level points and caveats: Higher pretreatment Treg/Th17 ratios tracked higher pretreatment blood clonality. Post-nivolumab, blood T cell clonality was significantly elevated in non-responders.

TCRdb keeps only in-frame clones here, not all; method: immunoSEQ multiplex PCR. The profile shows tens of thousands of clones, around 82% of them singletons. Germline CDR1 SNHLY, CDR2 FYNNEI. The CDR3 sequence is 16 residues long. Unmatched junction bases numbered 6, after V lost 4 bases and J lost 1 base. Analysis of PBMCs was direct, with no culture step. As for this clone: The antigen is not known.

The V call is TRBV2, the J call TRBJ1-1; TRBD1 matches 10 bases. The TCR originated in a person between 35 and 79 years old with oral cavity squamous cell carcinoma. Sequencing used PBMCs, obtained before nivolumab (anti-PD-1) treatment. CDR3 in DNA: TGTGCCAGCAGTGCCGGGACAGGGGCATGGAACACTGAAGCTTTCTTT. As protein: CASSAGTGAWNTEAFF.